What follows are 6 T cell receptor beta chains derived from one specimen sequenced in a study of regulatory T cells in long-lasting Graves disease. CDR3 regions were amplified by Arm-PCR using iRepertoire HTBI primers to build TCR beta libraries. TCRdb called the multiplex PCR reads again in MiXCR, with one record for every CDR3 protein. The sample lists about 450,000 distinct CDR3 sequences, 14% seen once, with about 15% in the top ten. Regarding time point: newly diagnosed GD, antithyroid drugs for less than 3 months. Following extraction of RNA from PBMCs, that RNA was used to make the TCR library. These data are also associated with another study on T cells in Graves' hyperthyroidism and ophthalmopathy.

This specimen consisted of peripheral blood mononuclear cells (PBMCs), obtained at new diagnosis, from a patient treated with antithyroid drugs. These receptors were obtained from a woman aged 50 to 60 with Graves disease.

This clonotype occurred many times. The gene calls are TRBV7-3 and TRBJ2-5; 9 bases map to TRBD1. The J segment lost 6 bases and the V segment lost 3 bases, leaving 5 bases of the junction unmatched. The CDR3 has 14 amino acids. Germline CDR1 SGHTA, CDR2 FQGTGA. CDR3 protein: CASSLGTGMKTQYF. CDR3 DNA: TGTGCCAGCAGCTTGGGGACAGGGATGAAGACCCAGTACTTC.

This clonotype was counted at least ten times. The junction departs from the called germline gene at one end, perhaps through a read error. This sequence joins TRBV7-2 and TRBJ1-6, with D unresolved. CDR3 size: 12 residues. CDR1 and CDR2 from the germline V gene are SGHTA and FQGNSA. The CDR3 nucleotides are TGTGCCAGCAGCTCCAATAATTCACCCCTCCACTTT. Encoded protein: CASSSNNSPLHF.

This clonotype was observed a few times. CDR3 amino acids: CASSQGTGLVLEQYF. CDR3 sequence (DNA): TGTGCCAGCAGCCAAGGGACGGGACTAGTGCTCGAGCAGTACTTC. The chain has TRBV4-2 and TRBJ2-7; 8 nucleotides match TRBD2. The CDR3 is made up of 15 amino acids. V dropped 1 base and J dropped 6; count of bases not matched to a gene: 8. Per germline, CDR1 LGHNA and CDR2 YNFKEQ.

This clonotype has ten or more counts. The V gene is TRBV12-3 or TRBV12-4, the J gene TRBJ2-1, with 9 positions matching TRBD1. V was pared by 6 bases and J by 5 bases, with 8 bases of the junction left unmatched. The CDR3 runs to 15 residues. DNA of the CDR3: TGTGCCAGCAGGGCAGACAGGGGGACCCACAATGAGCAGTTCTTC. Translating gives CASRADRGTHNEQFF.

This clonotype has only a few counts. The V and J genes are TRBV27 and TRBJ2-7; 7 bases map to TRBD2. The CDR3 runs to 13 residues. V gave up 6 bases and J gave up 3 bases; unmatched junction bases: 5. CDR1 is MNHEY, CDR2 SMNVEV, per germline (reference sequence). CDR3 DNA sequence: TGTGCCAGCAGGCGGGAGAACGACTACGAGCAGTACTTC. Its translation: CASRRENDYEQYF.

This clonotype was seen ten or more times. V and J are TRBV7-8 and TRBJ1-2, with 11 bases lining up with TRBD1. This CDR3 region has 14 residues. The V gene's germline CDR1 is SGHVS and CDR2 FQNEAQ. The V segment lost 5 bases and the J segment 7 bases; nucleotides outside the gene matches: 6. In DNA, the CDR3 is TGTGCCAGCAGCCTCCAGGACAGGGGGCTTGGCTACACCTTC. This sequence encodes CASSLQDRGLGYTF.